A selection of T cell receptor beta chains follows, all from one sample in a study of T cell responses to AZD1222 COVID-19 vaccine. TCRdb's copy holds only in-frame clones and misses some; the assay was immunoSEQ multiplex PCR. The sample carries 75,000 to 100,000 clones, roughly nine tenths recorded once. The sequences come from peripheral blood, collected 28 days after the second AZD1222 dose. The receptors originated from an adult who received the AZD1222 COVID-19 vaccine. CDR3s include the opening cysteine and the closing phenylalanine or tryptophan. D genes are given only for firm matches. The size entry is marked missing in some rows and otherwise reads once, few, many or a size class.

D gene	clone size	V gene	J gene	CDR3 protein	CDR3 DNA
-	-	TRBV15	TRBJ2-3	CATSRGDLEAKDTQYF	TGTGCCACCAGCAGAGGGGACTTAGAGGCGAAAGATACGCAGTATTTT
-	-	TRBV2	TRBJ1-2	CASSPGEERGYTF	TGTGCCAGCAGCCCAGGGGAGGAGAGGGGCTACACCTTC
TRBD2	-	TRBV11-3	TRBJ2-7	CASSPPGSSGGAYEQYF	TGTGCCAGCAGCCCCCCAGGGTCTAGCGGGGGGGCCTACGAGCAGTACTTC
-	few	TRBV18	TRBJ1-2	CASSPGVYADRGLLQGYTF	TGTGCCAGCTCACCAGGGGTCTACGCGGACCGTGGGCTTTTACAGGGCTACACCTTC
-	-	TRBV6-1	TRBJ2-4	CASSEFSRGSGQNIQYF	TGTGCCAGCAGTGAATTCTCGAGGGGGAGCGGCCAAAACATTCAGTACTTC
-	-	TRBV7-8	TRBJ1-1	CASSFRGAGLNTEAFF	TGTGCCAGCAGCTTTAGAGGGGCAGGGCTTAACACTGAAGCTTTCTTT
TRBD1	-	TRBV5-5	TRBJ1-4	CASSLDRDRPNEKLFF	TGTGCCAGCAGCTTGGACCGGGACAGGCCTAATGAAAAACTGTTTTTT
TRBD2	-	TRBV6-1	TRBJ2-7	CASTGGGLSYEQYF	TGTGCCAGCACCGGGGGGGGCCTGTCCTACGAGCAGTACTTC
-	-	TRBV18	TRBJ1-1	CASRPSVNTEAFF	TGTGCCAGCCGCCCCAGTGTAAACACTGAAGCTTTCTTT
-	-	TRBV2	TRBJ1-6	CASSDPAGVGSPLHF	TGTGCCAGCAGTGACCCTGCAGGGGTGGGCTCACCCCTCCACTTT
-	few	TRBV5-1	TRBJ1-6	CASSLQGRSDSPLHF	TGCGCCAGCAGCCTACAGGGAAGAAGCGATTCACCCCTCCACTTT
-	-	TRBV4-2	TRBJ1-3	CASSQDLGAGNTIYF	TGTGCCAGCAGCCAAGATCTGGGAGCTGGAAACACCATATATTTT
-	-	TRBV7-2	TRBJ1-2	CASSLRAPRHGYTF	TGTGCCAGCAGCTTAAGGGCCCCCAGGCATGGCTACACCTTC
-	-	TRBV30	TRBJ1-2	CAWSVGGGGGYTF	TGTGCCTGGAGTGTAGGGGGAGGTGGTGGCTACACCTTC
TRBD1	once	TRBV7-8	TRBJ2-7	CASSWTGGGYEQYF	TGTGCCAGCAGCTGGACAGGGGGCGGGTACGAGCAGTACTTC
TRBD2	-	TRBV29-1	TRBJ2-1	CSVGGFGGYSYNEQFF	TGCAGCGTTGGAGGCTTCGGGGGGTACTCCTACAATGAGCAGTTCTTC
TRBD1	-	TRBV19	TRBJ2-2	CASSTGGPGELFF	TGTGCCAGTAGTACAGGGGGCCCCGGGGAGCTGTTTTTT
-	-	TRBV5-1	TRBJ2-5	CASSFGGAPTQETQYF	TGCGCCAGCAGCTTTGGCGGGGCCCCTACCCAAGAGACCCAGTACTTC
-	-	TRBV14	TRBJ1-2	CASSQDLNYGYTF	TGTGCCAGCAGCCAAGACCTAAACTATGGCTACACCTTC
-	-	TRBV18	TRBJ2-7	CASSLGSGDEQYF	TGTGCCAGCTCTTTAGGGTCGGGTGACGAGCAGTACTTC
-	-	TRBV7-3	TRBJ2-6	CASSSPASSGANVLTF	TGTGCCAGCAGCTCCCCAGCGAGCTCTGGGGCCAACGTCCTGACTTTC
-	-	TRBV5-6	TRBJ1-4	CASSLEGVTTNEKLFF	TGTGCCAGCAGCTTGGAGGGGGTTACAACTAATGAAAAACTGTTTTTT
-	-	TRBV18	TRBJ1-2	CASSPQGDYGYTF	TGTGCCAGCTCACCACAGGGGGACTATGGCTACACCTTC
-	once	TRBV11-2	TRBJ2-5	CASSSRTSSQETQYF	TGTGCCAGCAGCTCCCGGACAAGCTCCCAAGAGACCCAGTACTTC
TRBD1	-	TRBV3-1/TRBV3-2	TRBJ2-7	CASSQRSSGQGYEQYF	TGTGCCAGCAGCCAGCGCAGCTCGGGACAGGGCTACGAGCAGTACTTC
-	-	TRBV29-1	TRBJ2-7	CSVVTGSYEQYF	TGCAGCGTTGTCACTGGAAGCTACGAGCAGTACTTC
TRBD1	-	TRBV5-6	TRBJ1-1	CASRGTVNTEAFF	TGTGCCAGCAGGGGGACAGTGAACACTGAAGCTTTCTTT
TRBD1	-	TRBV6-5	TRBJ1-4	CASRRQGYEKLFF	TGTGCCAGCAGACGACAGGGTTATGAAAAACTGTTTTTT
-	once	TRBV11-3	TRBJ2-1	CASSLDPWSGRSSYNEQFF	TGTGCCAGCAGCTTAGATCCTTGGAGCGGACGGAGCTCCTACAATGAGCAGTTCTTC
-	-	TRBV2	TRBJ1-1	CASREGSLNTEAFF	TGTGCCAGCAGGGAGGGGTCCCTGAACACTGAAGCTTTCTTT
-	-	TRBV6-6	TRBJ1-3	CASSYQPRSPGNTIYF	TGTGCCAGCAGTTACCAACCTCGTAGTCCTGGAAACACCATATATTTT